This TCR beta chain comes out of a study of OX40 agonist ivuxolimab in advanced cancers. Blood was sampled at baseline, cycle 4 day 1, and cycle 7 day 1. With V trimmed by 2 bases and J by 6 bases, 15 bases remained unmatched. This CDR3 is 18 amino acids long. Germline V gene sequence: CDR1 SGHRS, CDR2 YFSETQ. TCRdb keeps only in-frame clones here, not all; method: immunoSEQ multiplex PCR. The sample lists approximately 47,000 clones, approximately 90% seen once, with about a tenth in the top ten. Notes on this clone: The antigen is undetermined.

Study-wide results and limits: At 0.1 to 3.0 mg/kg, clonal expansion of CD4+ and CD8+ blood T cells had occurred by week 6.

Sequenced here: CD4+ or CD8+ T cells sorted from blood, sampled in a trial of the OX40 agonist ivuxolimab. The J gene is TRBJ2-2, the V gene TRBV5-1; TRBD1 aligns across 8 bases. The source is an adult with an advanced solid tumor such as melanoma, head and neck, liver or kidney cancer. The CDR3 nucleotides are TGCGCCAGCAGCTTCGCCCCACTGACAGGGGCCTTGGCCGGGGAGCTGTTTTTT. As protein: CASSFAPLTGALAGELFF.